This T cell receptor beta chain was obtained from a study of blood T cells in healthy people across ages. At the level of the study: Capture by template switching was about one barcoded beta molecule per two T cells. Study results and limitations: The authors considered diversity estimates from one million T cells to be underestimates.

A second about 7 to 11 cycle PCR used barcoded and J-beta primers. All cDNA molecules were each tagged by a template-switch adaptor with 12 random nucleotides. TCRdb used MiXCR to reprocess the 5' RACE reads, holding one entry per CDR3 protein. The table records roughly 830,000 distinct CDR3 sequences, about 62% of them present only once. As to this clonotype: What it recognizes is unknown.

Every sample yielded at least 6.5 million isolated PBMCs. The CDR3 length is 16 residues. Germline-derived CDR1 and CDR2 are SEHNR and FQNEAQ (reference sequence). The V gene lost 5 bases and the J gene lost 2 bases, with 16 bases spanning the gap. The J gene is TRBJ2-1, the V gene TRBV7-9; D unresolved. Input material: blood. This clonotype originated in a young man in good health. CDR3: CASSPHSRFAYNEQFF. CDR3 DNA: TGTGCCAGCAGCCCCCATAGTAGATTCGCCTACAATGAGCAGTTCTTC.